This T cell receptor beta chain was captured by sequencing in a study of blood T cell repertoires in COVID-19. Looking at the study overall: COVID-19 samples collected from the United States, Italy and Spain covered acute and convalescent phases. In each case, the material was cDNA or gDNA derived from T cells, B-cell-depleted T cells, or PBMCs.

Per the original methods: Reference gene primer amplification gave estimated nucleated cell counts. The table came from immunoSEQ multiplex PCR; TCRdb's copy has only in-frame clones and leaves some out. That table gives V, J and clone size, and the DNA gave D and trimming. This table has some 300,000 clones, around 92% appearing once. CDR1 and CDR2 from the germline V gene are MDHEN and SYDVKM. The V end was cut by 3 bases, the J end by 8 bases, with 16 bases between. CDR3 size: 14 residues. In Seattle, patients joined the study during active infection and were tracked longitudinally. This sequence was found in a woman aged 25 to 39 with COVID-19, enrolled during active disease. Material: peripheral blood. The J gene is TRBJ1-2, the V gene TRBV28, with D unclear. The CDR3 spells CASSFPPRAYGYTF. The CDR3 nucleotides read TGTGCCAGCAGTTTTCCACCCCGAGCGTACGGCTACACCTTC.